This T cell receptor (beta chain) was sequenced for a study of T cell responses to AZD1222 COVID-19 vaccine. Study-wide results and caveats: Among those given AZD1222, only five or six were seropositive at baseline.

Only in-frame clones appear in the TCRdb table, and some are missing; sequencing was by immunoSEQ multiplex PCR. There are approximately 110,000 clones in the sample; about 80% occur only once, and 5% lies in the top ten. In the case of this clone: No antigen is known for it.

In germline, CDR1 is LGHDT, CDR2 YNNKEL (reference sequence). The CDR3 has 15 residues. V gave up 1 base and J gave up 7 bases, with 13 bases separating them. The clonotype comes from an adult in good health. The sequenced sample was peripheral blood, obtained on day 0 of AZD1222 vaccination. The chain uses TRBV3-1 (or the pseudogene TRBV3-2) and TRBJ2-2; D tentatively fits TRBD1 or TRBD2 (5 bases each). In DNA, the CDR3 is TGTGCCAGCAGCCAAGCCGGGGCGGGTGGCGGGGAGCTGTTTTTT. This sequence encodes CASSQAGAGGGELFF.